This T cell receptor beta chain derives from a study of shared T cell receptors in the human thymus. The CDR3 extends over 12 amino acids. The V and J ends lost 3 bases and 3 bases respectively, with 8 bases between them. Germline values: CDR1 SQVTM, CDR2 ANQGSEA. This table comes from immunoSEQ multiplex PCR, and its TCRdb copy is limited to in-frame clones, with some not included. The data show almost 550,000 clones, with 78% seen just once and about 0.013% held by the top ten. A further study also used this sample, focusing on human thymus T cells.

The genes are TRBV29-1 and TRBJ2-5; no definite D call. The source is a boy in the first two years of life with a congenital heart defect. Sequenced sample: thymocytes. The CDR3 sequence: CSVDDGEETQYF. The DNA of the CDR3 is TGCAGCGTTGACGACGGAGAAGAGACCCAGTACTTC.